Following are 23 T cell receptor beta chains from one sample sequenced in a study of blood T cell repertoires in COVID-19. Some clones are missing from TCRdb's copy, which holds only in-frame ones; the method was immunoSEQ multiplex PCR. In the table there are 250,000 or so clones, roughly 90% of which are singletons. Sequencing used peripheral blood. The receptors were gathered from an older woman with acute or convalescent COVID-19.

The rearrangement uses TRBV14 and TRBJ2-3, with 8 bases lining up with TRBD1. The length of the CDR3 is 14 residues. The trim removed 1 base at V and 5 bases at J, leaving 2 bases unmatched. Germline CDR1 reads SGHDN; CDR2 reads FVKESK. DNA of the CDR3: TGTGCCAGCAGCCAAGGACAGGGGATAGATACGCAGTATTTT. Protein sequence: CASSQGQGIDTQYF.

This clone was observed once. This chain joins TRBV6-5 and TRBJ1-6; D not resolved. Trimming removed 6 bases from V and 10 bases from J, with 19 bases in between. CDR1 is MNHEY, CDR2 SVGAGI, per germline. The CDR3 spans 15 residues. The CDR3 region is CASSHLMSGLSPLHF. The CDR3 coding sequence is TGTGCCAGCAGCCACCTCATGTCAGGTCTGTCACCCCTCCACTTT.

At least ten counts were recorded for this clone. The chain joins TRBV12-3 or TRBV12-4 to TRBJ1-4; a possible D gene is TRBD1 (5 bases). The V end was cut by 3 bases, the J end by 8 bases, with 10 bases between. CDR3 size: 13 residues. The CDR3 coding sequence is TGTGCCAGCAGTTTGTTTAAGGGGGAAAAACTGTTTTTT. Its translation is CASSLFKGEKLFF.

The chain recombines TRBV23-1 with TRBJ1-2; D gene unclear. TRBV23-1 is reported as an ORF; its role is uncertain. V lost 0 bases, J lost 8 bases, and 16 bases lay in between. The length of the CDR3 is 15 residues. As DNA, the CDR3 is TGCGCCAGCAGTCAATCGCCGGGGTGCGGGTTGGGCTACACCTTC. As protein: CASSQSPGCGLGYTF.

The count of this clone is one. The chain couples TRBV4-1 to TRBJ2-2; 11 bases map to TRBD2. The V gene end was trimmed by 0 bases and the J gene end by 1 base; junction bases not matched to a gene: 1. Germline V CDR1 and CDR2: MGHRA, YSYEKL. CDR3 size: 17 residues. The CDR3 protein is CASSQEGLAVNTGELFF. CDR3 DNA: TGCGCCAGCAGCCAAGAGGGACTAGCGGTGAACACCGGGGAGCTGTTTTTT.

This chain joins TRBV14 and TRBJ2-7, with TRBD1 as a possible D gene (5 bases). V lost 4 bases, J lost 4 bases, and 8 bases lay in between. There are 12 residues in the CDR3. Germline-derived CDR1 and CDR2 are SGHDN and FVKESK. The CDR3 coding sequence is TGTGCCAGCAGCCCCCAGGGTTACGAGCAGTACTTC. Translated: CASSPQGYEQYF.

V and J are TRBV6-6 and TRBJ2-1; 13 bases line up with TRBD2. Unmatched junction bases numbered 7, after V lost 6 bases and J lost 5 bases. Germline CDR1 is MNHNY and CDR2 is SVGAGI (reference sequence). This CDR3 is 16 amino acids long. As DNA, the CDR3 is TGTGCCAGCAGCCCAACTAGCGGGGGGGCCCACAATGAGCAGTTCTTC. This codes for CASSPTSGGAHNEQFF.

This chain links TRBV6-6 with TRBJ2-2; TRBD1 aligns across 7 bases. The V segment lost 7 bases and the J segment 1 base; nucleotides outside the gene matches: 6. Germline loops: CDR1 MNHNY, CDR2 SVGAGI (reference sequence). This CDR3 is 15 amino acids long. The DNA for the CDR3 is TGTGCCAGCACCCTGGACAGGTTGAACACCGGGGAGCTGTTTTTT. It specifies CASTLDRLNTGELFF.

This clone was counted a single time. The chain joins TRBV15 to TRBJ1-2; D is ambiguous. The CDR3 totals 15 residues. Germline V gene sequence: CDR1 LNHNV, CDR2 YYDKDF (reference sequence). The V end was cut by 8 bases, the J end by 3 bases, with 19 bases between. In DNA, the CDR3 is TGTGCCACCGGGAGCGAGGGATCCTGGTACTATGGCTACACCTTC. Residues: CATGSEGSWYYGYTF.

In this sample, this clone turned up once. The rearrangement uses TRBV5-6 and TRBJ1-6, with D possibly being TRBD1 (5 bases). CDR3 length equals 15 residues. The germline CDR1 and CDR2 sequences are SGHDT and YYEEEE. V was pared by 6 bases and J by 7 bases, with 17 bases between. This CDR3 is CASTEGLGGNSPLHF. The CDR3 coding sequence is TGTGCCAGCACCGAGGGTTTGGGGGGAAATTCACCCCTCCACTTT. The full variable domain, its missing parts supplied by reference TRBV5-6 and TRBJ1-6, is DAGVTQSPTHLIKTRGQQVTLRCSPKSGHDTVSWYQQALGQGPQFIFQYYEEEERQRGNFPDRFSGHQFPNYSSELNVNALLLGDSALYLCASTEGLGGNSPLHFGNGTRLTVT.

This clone was found once. J is TRBJ1-1 and V is TRBV28, with D hard to call. Germline V gene data show CDR1 as MDHEN and CDR2 as SYDVKM. This CDR3 has 18 amino acids. V was clipped by 1 base and J by 1 base, with 19 bases between them. The CDR3 is CASSLLAIVEGWNTEAFF. The CDR3 bases are TGTGCCAGCAGTTTATTGGCTATCGTAGAGGGTTGGAACACTGAAGCTTTCTTT.

The sample holds one count of this clone. An end of the junction does not agree with germline; a read error may underlie this. This chain links TRBV5-5 with TRBJ1-2; tentatively, D is TRBD1 (6 bases). This CDR3 contains 16 residues. Germline CDR1 SGHKS, CDR2 YYEKEE (reference sequence). The CDR3 sequence is CASRLGPQGSNYGYTF. The CDR3 nucleotides read TGTGCCAGCAGGTTGGGTCCACAGGGATCTAACTATGGCTACACCTTC.

This clone was seen a handful of times. The chain employs TRBV18 and TRBJ2-5; no clear D gene. V dropped 2 bases and J dropped 2 bases, with 6 bases sitting between them. The CDR3 consists of 13 residues. Germline V gene sequence: CDR1 KGHSH, CDR2 LQKENI. The CDR3 nucleotides read TGTGCCAGCTCACCATTTGCGCAAGAGACCCAGTACTTC. Translating gives CASSPFAQETQYF.

The chain joins TRBV6-5 to TRBJ2-2; TRBD1 is a possible D gene (5 bases). The CDR3 runs to 14 residues. Trimming shortened V by 7 bases and J by 6 bases, and 15 bases separated the two germline ends. From germline, CDR1 is MNHEY and CDR2 SVGAGI. CDR3 protein: CASTRTSISGELFF. The CDR3 DNA reads as TGTGCCAGCACCAGGACATCAATTTCCGGGGAGCTGTTTTTT.

Here the CDR3 reads CASSEYAGADTEAFF. The DNA for the CDR3 is TGTGCCAGCAGTGAGTACGCGGGGGCGGACACTGAAGCTTTCTTT. This chain joins TRBV2 and TRBJ1-1, with D possibly matching TRBD1 (6 bases). Trimming took off 3 bases at V and 3 bases at J, with 14 bases between the two ends. CDR1 SNHLY and CDR2 FYNNEI come from the germline V gene. This CDR3 has 15 residues.

V is TRBV18 and J is TRBJ2-5, with D perhaps matching TRBD2 (6 bases). CDR1 is KGHSH and CDR2 is LQKENI in the germline V gene. This CDR3 is 14 amino acids long. Trimming removed 2 bases from V and 4 bases from J, with 11 bases in between. The CDR3 here is CASSPAGSGETQYF. The CDR3 nucleotides are TGTGCCAGCTCACCAGCGGGGTCAGGAGAGACCCAGTACTTC.

This clone was detected once. The genes are TRBV7-9 and TRBJ1-2; 7 bases agree with TRBD1. The length of the CDR3 is 14 residues. Germline V lookup: CDR1 SEHNR, CDR2 FQNEAQ (reference sequence). V lost 5 bases, J lost 5 bases, and 8 bases stayed unmatched. The CDR3, as DNA: TGTGCCAGCAGCCGCGGGACAGTTCCTTATGGCTACACCTTC. Its protein is CASSRGTVPYGYTF.

Remarks on this clone: The same CDR3 also results from other DNA sequences found in this sample. This chain connects TRBV5-1 to TRBJ2-5; maybe TRBD2 (5 bases). This CDR3 contains 12 residues. With 2 bases removed from V and 5 bases from J, the gap between germline ends came to 7 bases. Germline lookup yields CDR1 SGHRS and CDR2 YFSETQ. CDR3 sequence reads: CASSLRGETQYF. The CDR3 DNA reads TGCGCCAGCAGCTTAAGAGGGGAGACCCAGTACTTC.

V and J are TRBV5-1 and TRBJ2-7; maybe TRBD1 (5 bases). The CDR3 is 14 residues long. Between the trimmed V and J ends, which lost 0 bases and 2 bases, there was a span of 9 bases. Germline CDR1 is SGHRS and CDR2 is YFSETQ. The CDR3 region is CASSLAGIPYEQYF. The CDR3 bases are TGCGCCAGCAGCTTGGCAGGGATTCCCTACGAGCAGTACTTC.

The rearrangement links TRBV27 to TRBJ2-3; no reliable D call. Trimming removed 5 bases from V and 0 bases from J, with 9 bases in between. Germline loops: CDR1 MNHEY, CDR2 SMNVEV (reference sequence). The CDR3 length is 14 residues. The CDR3, as DNA: TGTGCCAGCAGTCTGGCCCAAAGCACAGATACGCAGTATTTT. Amino acids: CASSLAQSTDTQYF.

The chain recombines TRBV13 with TRBJ1-3, with D unresolved. The CDR3 has 12 residues. CDR1 and CDR2 (germline): PRHDT, FYEKMQ (reference sequence). V lost 5 bases and J 4 bases, leaving 6 bases between the germline ends. The CDR3 here is CASSTYGNTIYF. As DNA, the CDR3 is TGTGCCAGCAGCACATACGGAAACACCATATATTTT.

This chain joins TRBV6-2 or TRBV6-3 and TRBJ2-5, with D uncertain. Germline V CDR1 and CDR2: MNHEY, SVGEGT. The CDR3 runs to 14 residues. V was pared by 0 bases and J by 5 bases, with 10 bases between. This CDR3 reads CASSYSVVGETQYF. The CDR3 DNA follows: TGTGCCAGCAGTTACTCTGTGGTTGGCGAGACCCAGTACTTC.

The genes are TRBV28 and TRBJ1-1; the D gene is possibly TRBD1 (5 bases). CDR3 length: 12 amino acids. The ends were cut back, 7 bases at V and 4 bases at J, with 10 bases in the middle. Per germline, CDR1 MDHEN and CDR2 SYDVKM. In DNA, the CDR3 is TGTGCCAGCACATCCGGGGGCACTGAAGCTTTCTTT. Protein product: CASTSGGTEAFF.